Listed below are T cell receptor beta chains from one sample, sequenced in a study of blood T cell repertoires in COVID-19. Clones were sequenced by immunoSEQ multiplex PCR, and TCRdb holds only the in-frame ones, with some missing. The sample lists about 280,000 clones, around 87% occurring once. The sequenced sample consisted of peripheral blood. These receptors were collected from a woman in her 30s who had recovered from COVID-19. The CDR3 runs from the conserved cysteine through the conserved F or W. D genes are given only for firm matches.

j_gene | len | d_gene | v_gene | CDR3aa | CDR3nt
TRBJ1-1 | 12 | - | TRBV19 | CASTKTGLQAFF | TGTGCCAGTACTAAGACGGGACTTCAAGCTTTCTTT
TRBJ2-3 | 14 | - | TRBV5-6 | CASSISAVGDTQYF | TGTGCCAGCAGCATCTCTGCGGTGGGAGATACGCAGTATTTT
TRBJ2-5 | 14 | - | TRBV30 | CAWASGFGHETQYF | TGTGCCTGGGCCTCCGGGTTTGGCCACGAGACCCAGTACTTC
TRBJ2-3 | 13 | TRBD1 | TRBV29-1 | CSVETGGADTQYF | TGCAGCGTTGAAACAGGGGGCGCAGATACGCAGTATTTT
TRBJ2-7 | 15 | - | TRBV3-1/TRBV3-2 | CASSPDSGPIYEQYF | TGTGCCAGCAGCCCAGACTCAGGGCCCATCTACGAGCAGTACTTC
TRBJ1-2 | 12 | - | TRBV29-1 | CSVEDRSYGYTF | TGCAGCGTTGAAGATAGAAGTTATGGCTACACCTTC
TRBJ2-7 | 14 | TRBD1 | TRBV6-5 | CASSWDRRSYEQYF | TGTGCCAGCAGTTGGGACAGGCGCTCCTACGAGCAGTACTTC
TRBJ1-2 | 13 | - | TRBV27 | CASSYGEDYGYTF | TGTGCCAGCAGTTATGGGGAGGACTATGGCTACACCTTC
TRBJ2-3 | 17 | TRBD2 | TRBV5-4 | CASGSGASGRRVDTQYF | TGTGCCAGCGGAAGCGGGGCTAGCGGGAGAAGGGTTGATACGCAGTATTTT
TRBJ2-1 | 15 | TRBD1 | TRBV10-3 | CAIWSGTARYNEQFF | TGTGCCATCTGGTCCGGGACAGCCAGGTACAATGAGCAGTTCTTC
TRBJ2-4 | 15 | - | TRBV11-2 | CASSLATGLEVIQYF | TGTGCCAGCAGCTTGGCTACAGGGCTGGAGGTTATTCAGTACTTC
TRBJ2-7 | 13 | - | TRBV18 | CASSPVSGGEQYF | TGTGCCAGCTCACCAGTTTCAGGGGGGGAGCAGTACTTC
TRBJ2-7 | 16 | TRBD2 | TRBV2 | CASSGGRSGRSNEQYF | TGTGCCAGCAGTGGGGGTCGAAGCGGGAGGTCCAACGAGCAGTACTTC
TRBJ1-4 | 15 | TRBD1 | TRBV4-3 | CASSPEGAINEKLFF | TGCGCCAGCAGCCCTGAGGGGGCCATTAATGAAAAACTGTTTTTT
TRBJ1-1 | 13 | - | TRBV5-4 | CASSQLRQLEAFF | TGTGCCAGCAGCCAACTTAGACAGCTTGAAGCTTTCTTT
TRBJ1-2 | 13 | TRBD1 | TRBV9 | CASSQTGGDRYTF | TGTGCCAGCAGCCAGACAGGGGGCGATCGCTACACCTTC
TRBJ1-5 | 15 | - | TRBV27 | CASSFTQGSNQPQHF | TGTGCCAGCAGTTTTACCCAGGGAAGCAATCAGCCCCAGCATTTT
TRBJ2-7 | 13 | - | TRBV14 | CASSQRARDEQYF | TGTGCCAGCAGCCAACGCGCGAGGGACGAGCAGTACTTC
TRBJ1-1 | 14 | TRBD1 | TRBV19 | CASSPTGGEEEAFF | TGTGCCAGTAGTCCCACAGGGGGGGAGGAAGAAGCTTTCTTT
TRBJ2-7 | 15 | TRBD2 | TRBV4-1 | CASSDRWTSGYEQYF | TGCGCCAGCAGCGACAGGTGGACTAGCGGCTACGAGCAGTACTTC
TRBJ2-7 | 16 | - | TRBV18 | CASSFAAGGVSYEQYF | TGTGCCAGCTCATTCGCGGCCGGTGGCGTCTCCTACGAGCAGTACTTC
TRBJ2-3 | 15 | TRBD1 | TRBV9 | CASSVGTGATDTQYF | TGTGCCAGCAGCGTAGGGACAGGGGCCACAGATACGCAGTATTTT
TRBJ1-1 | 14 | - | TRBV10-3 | CAISERGMYTEAFF | TGTGCCATCAGTGAGAGGGGGATGTACACTGAAGCTTTCTTT
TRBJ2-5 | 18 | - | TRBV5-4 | CASSLGGRAGNYQETQYF | TGTGCCAGCAGCTTGGGTGGTCGGGCGGGGAATTACCAAGAGACCCAGTACTTC
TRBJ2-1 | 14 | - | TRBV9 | CASSPVAGPNEQFF | TGTGCCAGCAGTCCTGTCGCTGGCCCCAATGAGCAGTTCTTC
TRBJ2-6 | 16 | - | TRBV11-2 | CASSTAVLSGANVLTF | TGTGCCAGCAGTACAGCCGTCCTTTCTGGGGCCAACGTCCTGACTTTC
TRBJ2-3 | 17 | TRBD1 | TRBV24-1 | CATSAMTGGPSTDTQYF | TGTGCCACCAGTGCCATGACAGGGGGCCCTAGCACAGATACGCAGTATTTT
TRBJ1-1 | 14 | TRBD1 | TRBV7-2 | CASSLTGGATEAFF | TGTGCCAGCAGCTTAACAGGGGGCGCCACTGAAGCTTTCTTT
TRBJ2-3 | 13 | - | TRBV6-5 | CASSRSSTDTQYF | TGTGCCAGCAGTCGTAGTAGCACAGATACGCAGTATTTT